These T cell receptor beta chains were read from a single sample in a study of T cell changes during pregnancy in multiple sclerosis. Profiled with immunoSEQ multiplex PCR; TCRdb holds only in-frame clones, not every one. The data hold about 70,000 clones, with about 91% observed a single time. The source was peripheral blood, collected in the first trimester of pregnancy. All receptors come from a female donor with multiple sclerosis, enrolled in a pregnancy study. CDR3s include the opening cysteine and the closing phenylalanine or tryptophan. A D gene is named only where the DNA matches it firmly. Clone size is not always given. Where it is, it says once, few, many or a class for expanded clones.

cdr3_aa | cdr3_nt | j_call | cdr3_length | d_call | v_call | clone_size
CASSLGGDTFLSGNTIYF | TGCGCCAGCAGCTTGGGTGGGGACACCTTCCTCTCTGGAAACACCATATATTTT | TRBJ1-3 | 18 | NA | TRBV5-1 | NA
CASSLGGTSASDTQYF | TGTGCCAGCAGCTTGGGGGGGACTAGCGCGTCAGATACGCAGTATTTT | TRBJ2-3 | 16 | TRBD2 | TRBV5-4 | NA
CASSDIAGSNTGELFF | TGTGCCAGCAGCGACATAGCGGGTTCAAACACCGGGGAGCTGTTTTTT | TRBJ2-2 | 16 | TRBD2 | TRBV7-8 | NA
CAISPAQAGNTIYF | TGTGCCATTTCTCCGGCCCAAGCGGGAAACACCATATATTTT | TRBJ1-3 | 14 | NA | TRBV10-3 | NA
CSVELGTVGGEQYF | TGCAGCGTTGAGCTTGGGACGGTCGGGGGGGAGCAGTACTTC | TRBJ2-7 | 14 | TRBD2 | TRBV29-1 | NA
CASSLRVIYGYTF | TGTGCCAGCAGTTTACGGGTTATTTATGGCTACACCTTC | TRBJ1-2 | 13 | NA | TRBV28 | NA
CASSSTHPGTGQTTQYF | TGTGCCAGCAGTTCCACTCACCCTGGGACCGGACAGACGACCCAGTACTTC | TRBJ2-5 | 17 | NA | TRBV27 | NA
CASHGQGAQTQYF | TGTGCCAGCCATGGACAGGGGGCTCAGACCCAGTACTTC | TRBJ2-5 | 13 | TRBD1 | TRBV14 | once
CASSSPFSGRRNAEQFF | TGTGCCAGCAGCTCTCCGTTCAGCGGGAGACGGAATGCTGAGCAGTTCTTC | TRBJ2-1 | 17 | TRBD2 | TRBV7-6 | NA
CASSFQPGINEKLFF | TGTGCCAGCAGTTTCCAACCGGGGATTAATGAAAAACTGTTTTTT | TRBJ1-4 | 15 | NA | TRBV28 | once
CASSPSQGGNNSPLHF | TGTGCCAGCTCACCAAGCCAGGGAGGCAATAATTCACCCCTCCACTTT | TRBJ1-6 | 16 | NA | TRBV18 | NA
CASSLTGSSYEQYF | TGTGCCAGCAGCTTAACAGGGTCATCCTACGAGCAGTACTTC | TRBJ2-7 | 14 | NA | TRBV7-9 | NA
CASSTTSAGELFF | TGTGCCAGTAGTACCACTAGCGCCGGGGAGCTGTTTTTT | TRBJ2-2 | 13 | TRBD2 | TRBV19 | NA
CASSLETGVNEQFF | TGCGCCAGCAGCTTGGAGACAGGGGTCAATGAGCAGTTCTTC | TRBJ2-1 | 14 | TRBD1 | TRBV5-1 | NA
CASSRDNHEQYF | TGTGCCAGCAGCAGAGACAACCACGAGCAGTACTTC | TRBJ2-7 | 12 | NA | TRBV11-3 | NA
CASSLGQKLSPLHF | TGTGCCAGCAGTCTTGGACAGAAGCTTTCACCCCTCCACTTT | TRBJ1-6 | 14 | NA | TRBV6-6 | NA
CASSSDRAARETQYF | TGTGCCAGCAGCTCAGACAGGGCCGCTCGTGAGACCCAGTACTTC | TRBJ2-5 | 15 | TRBD1 | TRBV7-6 | NA
CASSAIGQSHYGYTF | TGTGCCAGCAGCGCGATAGGACAGTCTCACTATGGCTACACCTTC | TRBJ1-2 | 15 | NA | TRBV9 | NA